The rows below give T cell receptor beta chains drawn from one sample of a study of CD8 T cells in Susac syndrome. TCRdb independently ran MiXCR on the immunoSEQ multiplex PCR reads; one entry per CDR3 protein. In the table there are some 180,000 distinct CDR3 sequences, roughly nine tenths of which are singletons. Sequenced input: CD4+ T cells from PBMCs. The receptors stem from a human donor with Susac syndrome. CDR3s include the opening cysteine and the closing phenylalanine or tryptophan. The D gene is left open where the match is weak. For some rows the clone size is stated as once, few or many, or as a class when expanded; others skip it.

j_call v_call clone_size d_call cdr3_aa cdr3_nt
TRBJ1-3 TRBV5-4 NA TRBD1 CASSLEGARGNTIYF TGTGCCAGCAGCTTGGAGGGGGCGAGAGGAAACACCATATATTTT
TRBJ2-3 TRBV11-3 NA TRBD1 CASSLGGTGADTQYF TGTGCCAGCAGCTTAGGAGGGACAGGGGCAGATACGCAGTATTTT
TRBJ2-7 TRBV5-1 once TRBD2 CASSPTSGEPSYEQYF TGCGCCAGCAGCCCGACTAGCGGGGAACCTTCCTACGAGCAGTACTTC
TRBJ1-1 TRBV29-1 NA NA CSVEFLSGTEAFF TGCAGCGTTGAATTTTTGTCAGGGACTGAAGCTTTCTTT
TRBJ1-2 TRBV12-3/TRBV12-4 NA TRBD1 CASTETGGGDYGYTF TGTGCCAGCACCGAAACAGGGGGAGGAGACTATGGCTACACCTTC
TRBJ2-1 TRBV5-4 NA TRBD2 CASSPGLAWVNEQFF TGTGCCAGCAGCCCGGGACTAGCGTGGGTGAATGAGCAGTTCTTC
TRBJ2-3 TRBV4-1 NA TRBD1 CASSQGGQFTDTQYF TGCGCCAGCAGCCAAGGGGGACAGTTCACAGATACGCAGTATTTT
TRBJ2-7 TRBV7-9 NA NA CASSLEWRAFEQYF TGTGCCAGCAGCTTGGAGTGGCGGGCGTTCGAGCAGTACTTC
TRBJ2-1 TRBV12-5 NA NA CASGLSPVQFF TGTGCTAGTGGTTTAAGCCCCGTTCAGTTCTTC
TRBJ1-1 TRBV19 NA TRBD1 CASSIGRDRPSNTEAFF TGTGCCAGTAGTATAGGTCGGGACAGACCTTCGAACACTGAAGCTTTCTTT
TRBJ1-1 TRBV18 once NA CASSPQTGNTEAFF TGTGCCAGCTCACCCCAGACAGGGAACACTGAAGCTTTCTTT
TRBJ1-6 TRBV15 NA NA CATRSAVNSPLHF TGTGCCACCAGATCAGCCGTGAATTCACCCCTCCACTTT
TRBJ2-3 TRBV25-1 once NA CASSERGVSTDTQYF TGTGCCAGCAGTGAACGGGGCGTAAGCACAGATACGCAGTATTTT
TRBJ2-5 TRBV3-1 NA TRBD2 CASSPRASGEETQYF TGTGCCAGCAGCCCCCGTGCCAGCGGGGAAGAGACCCAGTACTTC
TRBJ1-2 TRBV20-1 NA NA CSASPRGDYGYTF TGCAGTGCTAGTCCCCGGGGAGACTATGGCTACACCTTC
TRBJ2-3 TRBV2 NA TRBD1 CASSASQGGDTQYF TGTGCCAGCAGTGCTTCACAGGGGGGAGATACGCAGTATTTT
TRBJ1-2 TRBV6-1 NA TRBD1 CASSDRMTGSVYGYTF TGTGCCAGCAGTGATCGAATGACAGGGTCGGTCTATGGCTACACCTTC
TRBJ1-5 TRBV25-1 NA NA CASSDRTDQPQHF TGTGCCAGCAGTGACCGAACCGATCAGCCCCAGCATTTT
TRBJ1-1 TRBV3-1 NA TRBD1 CASSQDTGGNTEAFF TGTGCCAGCAGCCAAGACACAGGGGGGAACACTGAAGCTTTCTTT
TRBJ1-3 TRBV30 NA NA CAWSATWIPAENTIYF TGTGCCTGGAGTGCTACGTGGATCCCCGCAGAAAACACCATATATTTT
TRBJ2-1 TRBV7-8 NA NA CASSLVLGAHNEQLF TGTGCCAGCAGCTTAGTGTTGGGGGCCCACAATGAGCAGCTCTTC
TRBJ2-2 TRBV7-3 NA NA CASRYPGTPNTGELFF TGTGCCAGCAGATACCCCGGGACGCCGAACACCGGGGAGCTGTTTTTT
TRBJ1-5 TRBV30 NA TRBD1 CAWSTGGVRNQPQHF TGTGCCTGGAGTACAGGGGGCGTCCGCAATCAGCCCCAGCATTTT
TRBJ1-2 TRBV19 once TRBD1 CASSISGTGGDGYTF TGTGCCAGTAGTATAAGCGGGACAGGGGGCGATGGCTACACCTTC
TRBJ2-7 TRBV4-1 NA NA CASSQVEGPSSYEQYF TGCGCCAGCAGCCAAGTTGAGGGCCCTAGCTCCTACGAGCAGTACTTC
TRBJ2-3 TRBV18 NA NA CASSPPSGSTDTQYF TGTGCCAGCTCACCACCGAGCGGGAGCACAGATACGCAGTATTTT
TRBJ1-1 TRBV9 NA NA CASSVAGGGTEAFF TGTGCCAGCAGCGTAGCTGGGGGCGGCACTGAAGCTTTCTTT
TRBJ2-1 TRBV6-1 NA TRBD2 CAILPGGGSYNEQFF TGTGCCATCCTCCCGGGGGGGGGCTCCTACAATGAGCAGTTCTTC
TRBJ2-3 TRBV9 NA TRBD2 CASSVGLAGGRLDTQYF TGTGCCAGCAGCGTAGGTCTAGCGGGAGGGAGATTGGATACGCAGTATTTT
TRBJ2-7 TRBV27 NA TRBD1 CASSPLGQGAEQYF TGTGCCAGCAGTCCCCTCGGACAGGGGGCAGAGCAGTACTTC
TRBJ1-2 TRBV28 once NA CASTVTAVLSYGYTF TGTGCCAGCACCGTTACAGCGGTACTGTCCTATGGCTACACCTTC
TRBJ2-4 TRBV18 NA TRBD2 CASSPRLAGVAGENIQYF TGTGCCAGCTCACCACGACTAGCGGGAGTGGCTGGGGAAAACATTCAGTACTTC
TRBJ2-2 TRBV6-1 NA TRBD2 CASSDAAGGSRELFF TGTGCCAGCAGTGACGCAGCGGGGGGATCCCGGGAGCTGTTTTTT
TRBJ1-6 TRBV30 NA NA CAWSVPGFGNSPLHF TGTGCCTGGAGTGTACCAGGATTCGGTAATTCACCCCTCCACTTT
TRBJ2-1 TRBV2 NA NA CASSGGRGTYNEQFF TGTGCCAGCAGTGGGGGTAGGGGAACCTACAATGAGCAGTTCTTC
TRBJ2-7 TRBV29-1 NA NA CSGQEAGDEQYF TGCAGCGGGCAAGAGGCAGGGGACGAGCAGTACTTC
TRBJ2-1 TRBV7-6 NA TRBD2 CASSFSGTSGVGEQFF TGTGCCAGCAGCTTCTCAGGGACTAGCGGGGTCGGTGAGCAGTTCTTC
TRBJ1-1 TRBV20-1 NA TRBD1 CSATRQTGLNTEVFF TGCAGTGCTACTCGTCAGACAGGGTTGAACACTGAAGTTTTCTTT
TRBJ1-1 TRBV30 few NA CAGRLVRGSTEAFF TGTGCCGGGCGTCTTGTCAGGGGAAGTACTGAAGCTTTCTTT
TRBJ1-4 TRBV20-1 NA TRBD1 CSATPTGEPNEKLFF TGCAGTGCTACACCAACAGGGGAACCTAATGAAAAACTGTTTTTT
TRBJ2-7 TRBV5-1 few TRBD1 CASSLGGQDYEQYF TGCGCCAGCAGCTTAGGGGGACAGGACTACGAGCAGTACTTC
TRBJ1-6 TRBV15 NA NA CATSRTVGQWDNSPLHF TGTGCCACCAGCAGAACAGTGGGACAATGGGATAATTCACCCCTCCACTTT
TRBJ1-3 TRBV6-2/TRBV6-3 NA NA CASTLSSGNTIYF TGTGCCAGCACCCTGAGCTCTGGAAACACCATATATTTT
TRBJ1-1 TRBV5-4 NA NA CASSGGRMNTEAFF TGTGCCAGCAGCGGGGGTAGAATGAACACTGAAGCTTTCTTT
TRBJ1-1 TRBV3-1 NA NA CASSVQVATEAFF TGTGCCAGCAGCGTACAGGTTGCCACTGAAGCTTTCTTT
TRBJ2-5 TRBV5-1 once NA CASSLGQDLETQYF TGCGCCAGCAGCCTGGGGCAGGATTTGGAGACCCAGTACTTC